These 24 T cell receptor beta chains came from one sample sequenced in a study of OX40 agonist ivuxolimab in advanced cancers. Produced via immunoSEQ multiplex PCR; TCRdb's table is partial and in-frame only. The table has around 77,000 clones, roughly 90% seen once. The specimen was CD4+ or CD8+ T cells sorted from blood, collected in a trial of the OX40 agonist ivuxolimab. The source is an adult with an advanced solid tumor such as melanoma, head and neck, liver or kidney cancer.

The chain couples TRBV7-2 to TRBJ2-7; maybe TRBD1 (6 bases). Trimming stripped 1 base from V and 3 bases from J, with 13 bases between. The germline V gene encodes CDR1 SGHTA and CDR2 FQGNSA. CDR3 length: 15 amino acids. CDR3: CASSLGPGESYEQYF. CDR3 bases: TGTGCCAGCAGCTTAGGGCCAGGGGAGAGCTACGAGCAGTACTTC.

The V call is TRBV11-3, the J call TRBJ2-2; no clear D gene. V was clipped by 3 bases and J by 0 bases, with 8 bases between them. The CDR3 covers 15 residues. Germline CDR1 and CDR2: SGHNT and YENEEA. The CDR3 coding sequence is TGTGCCAGCAGCTTGGGTTACCCGAACACCGGGGAGCTGTTTTTT. This sequence encodes CASSLGYPNTGELFF.

The chain employs TRBV7-8 and TRBJ2-1; the match to TRBD2 covers 8 bases. After removal of 2 bases from V and 5 bases from J, the junction contained 5 bases not matched to a gene. CDR3 length: 15 amino acids. Germline-derived CDR1 and CDR2 are SGHVS and FQNEAQ. This chain's CDR3 is CASSLREGPNNEQFF. CDR3 DNA: TGTGCCAGCAGCTTACGGGAGGGCCCTAACAATGAGCAGTTCTTC. Filled out from reference TRBV7-8 and TRBJ2-1, the complete variable domain reads GAGVSQSPRYKVAKRGQDVALRCDPISGHVSLFWYQQALGQGPEFLTYFQNEAQLDKSGLPSDRFFAERPEGSVSTLKIQRTQQEDSAVYLCASSLREGPNNEQFFGPGTRLTVL.

The chain links TRBV5-1 to TRBJ1-4; D is unresolved. The CDR3 is made up of 14 amino acids. The V end lost 4 bases, the J end lost 5 bases, and 12 bases lay between the germline ends. Germline values: CDR1 SGHRS, CDR2 YFSETQ. The chain's CDR3 is CASSSVGKNEKLFF. CDR3 bases: TGCGCCAGCAGCAGCGTGGGCAAGAATGAAAAACTGTTTTTT.

Concerning this clone itself: This sample also contains other DNA sequences that code for the same CDR3. The chain employs TRBV4-2 and TRBJ1-4; no firm D call. Germline CDR1 reads LGHNA; CDR2 reads YNFKEQ. The CDR3 sequence is 13 residues long. Trimming left V 1 base short and J 8 bases short, with 8 bases between. The CDR3 loop is CASSQVAGEKLFF. CDR3 bases: TGTGCCAGCAGCCAAGTGGCCGGGGAAAAACTGTTTTTT.

This clone appeared a single time. The V gene is TRBV2, the J gene TRBJ1-5; no firm D call. CDR1 is SNHLY, CDR2 FYNNEI, per germline. The V gene lost 3 bases and the J gene lost 7 bases, with 13 bases spanning the gap. The CDR3 totals 14 residues. The CDR3 DNA is TGTGCCAGCAGTGAGTTGAGTGGGAGGCAGCCCCAGCATTTT. It specifies CASSELSGRQPQHF.

This clone was found once. The chain links TRBV5-1 to TRBJ2-7; 10 bases align to TRBD1. V was pared by 4 bases and J by 6 bases, with 7 bases of the junction left unmatched. This CDR3 has 14 amino acids. The V gene's germline CDR1 is SGHRS and CDR2 YFSETQ. The CDR3 sequence is CASSPRDRGSEQYF. The DNA of the CDR3 is TGCGCCAGCAGCCCGCGGGACAGGGGAAGCGAGCAGTACTTC.

This clone was seen only a few times. V gene TRBV27 combines with J gene TRBJ2-7, with no clear D. The V end was cut by 6 bases, the J end by 6 bases, with 21 bases between. Germline CDR1 is MNHEY and CDR2 is SMNVEV (reference sequence). CDR3 length: 15 amino acids. The CDR3 here is CASRTYGMAVSEQYF. CDR3 nucleotides: TGTGCCAGCAGGACCTATGGGATGGCGGTCTCCGAGCAGTACTTC.

The chain employs TRBV30 and TRBJ2-3; D gene unclear. Germline values: CDR1 GTSNPN, CDR2 SVGIG (reference sequence). The length of the CDR3 is 14 residues. The V end lost 4 bases, the J end lost 3 bases, and 14 bases lay between the germline ends. CDR3 sequence reads: CAWKPLSMTDTQYF. As DNA, the CDR3 is TGTGCCTGGAAACCACTGAGTATGACAGATACGCAGTATTTT. The whole variable domain, remainder taken from reference TRBV30 and TRBJ2-3, is SQTIHQWPATLVQPVGSPLSLECTVEGTSNPNLYWYRQAAGRGLQLLFYSVGIGQISSEVPQNLSASRPQDRQFILSSKKLLLSDSGFYLCAWKPLSMTDTQYFGPGTRLTVL.

V gene TRBV5-1 combines with J gene TRBJ2-7; TRBD2 agrees at 8 bases. Germline CDR1 is SGHRS and CDR2 is YFSETQ. The CDR3 spans 16 residues. Losses at the gene ends were 1 base for V and 1 base for J; bases not matched to a gene: 7. The CDR3 DNA follows: TGCGCCAGCAGCTTGTCTAGCGGGCCTGAATCCTACGAGCAGTACTTC. Translated, it gives CASSLSSGPESYEQYF.

The chain couples TRBV7-9 to TRBJ1-1; D is undetermined. The V gene's germline CDR1 is SEHNR and CDR2 FQNEAQ (reference sequence). The CDR3 extends over 15 amino acids. V was shortened by 1 base and J by 1 base, with 10 bases between the two germline ends. CDR3 loop: CASSLGSTSNTEAFF. CDR3 DNA: TGTGCCAGCAGCTTAGGGTCCACTTCGAACACTGAAGCTTTCTTT.

The chain employs TRBV5-1 and TRBJ1-1; D is possibly TRBD1 (6 bases). Trimming left V 9 bases short and J 5 bases short, with 17 bases between. Germline V gene data show CDR1 as SGHRS and CDR2 as YFSETQ. CDR3 length: 13 amino acids. CDR3 DNA: TGCGCCACCAACACGGGGGCGATGACTGAAGCTTTCTTT. Protein product: CATNTGAMTEAFF. Full variable domain (missing parts from reference TRBV5-1 and TRBJ1-1): KAGVTQTPRYLIKTRGQQVTLSCSPISGHRSVSWYQQTPGQGLQFLFEYFSETQRNKGNFPGRFSGRQFSNSRSEMNVSTLELGDSALYLCATNTGAMTEAFFGQGTRLTVV.

This clone appeared once. The chain is built from TRBV28 and TRBJ1-2, with 7 bases matching TRBD1. This CDR3 region has 17 residues. Germline CDR1 is MDHEN and CDR2 is SYDVKM. After removal of 5 bases from V and 6 bases from J, the junction contained 18 bases not matched to a gene. The CDR3 sequence is CASSPRRGRGRDNGYTF. In DNA form, the CDR3 reads TGTGCCAGCAGTCCAAGGAGGGGGCGGGGGCGCGACAATGGCTACACCTTC.

The chain recombines TRBV21-1 with TRBJ1-5; whether TRBD1, the table's D call, matches the DNA was not checked. TRBV21-1 is given as a pseudogene. This CDR3 region has 18 residues. Here the CDR3 reads CASSIRTGGSVSNQPQHF. CDR3 DNA sequence: TGTGCCAGCAGCATCCGGACAGGGGGCTCTGTAAGCAATCAGCCCCAGCATTTT.

V usage is TRBV2 and J usage is TRBJ1-1; 8 bases are shared with TRBD1. CDR3 size: 14 residues. Germline lookup yields CDR1 SNHLY and CDR2 FYNNEI. J lost 3 bases, V lost 7 bases, and 7 bases had no gene match. The CDR3 loop is CASNQQGGDTEAFF. CDR3 DNA sequence: TGTGCCAGCAATCAACAGGGGGGGGACACTGAAGCTTTCTTT.

The chain couples TRBV18 to TRBJ1-1; D ambiguous. Trimming stripped 5 bases from V and 8 bases from J, with 12 bases between. CDR1 is KGHSH, CDR2 LQKENI, per germline. This CDR3 has 12 residues. DNA of the CDR3: TGTGCCAGCTCAGCAGGCCTTGGCGAAGCTTTCTTT. Translation gives CASSAGLGEAFF.

This clone was observed a single time. The CDR3 sequence is CASSQREQNTDTQYF. CDR3 sequence (DNA): TGTGCCAGCAGCCAAAGGGAACAAAACACAGATACGCAGTATTTT. This chain joins TRBV4-2 and TRBJ2-3, with no clear D. Between the trimmed V and J ends, which lost 2 bases and 2 bases, there was a span of 11 bases. The CDR3 covers 15 residues. Germline V gene sequence: CDR1 LGHNA, CDR2 YNFKEQ.

V and J are TRBV7-2 and TRBJ1-1; D gene ambiguous. The CDR3 is 13 residues long. V lost 3 bases and J lost 4, with 9 bases in between. Germline CDR1 and CDR2: SGHTA and FQGNSA. In DNA, the CDR3 is TGTGCCAGCAGCTTGCGCGGGAGCACTGAAGCTTTCTTT. Translation gives CASSLRGSTEAFF.

The V and J genes are TRBV7-8 and TRBJ1-1; D ambiguous. Per the germline V gene, CDR1 is SGHVS and CDR2 is FQNEAQ. The germline V and J ends were trimmed by 5 bases and 2 bases, with 12 bases remaining between them. There are 14 residues in the CDR3. CDR3 in amino acids: CASSGYGENTEAFF. DNA for the CDR3: TGTGCCAGCAGCGGATACGGGGAAAACACTGAAGCTTTCTTT. Looking up the rest from reference TRBV7-8 and TRBJ1-1 gives the full variable domain: GAGVSQSPRYKVAKRGQDVALRCDPISGHVSLFWYQQALGQGPEFLTYFQNEAQLDKSGLPSDRFFAERPEGSVSTLKIQRTQQEDSAVYLCASSGYGENTEAFFGQGTRLTVV.

This chain connects TRBV6-6 to TRBJ2-3; 13 nucleotides match TRBD2. Germline V gene sequence: CDR1 MNHNY, CDR2 SVGAGI (reference sequence). The CDR3 has 15 amino acids. Trimming cost V 5 bases and J 6 bases; bases outside gene matches: 5. The CDR3 nucleotides read TGTGCCAGCAGTCGGACTAGCGGGAGTTTCGATACGCAGTATTTT. Protein: CASSRTSGSFDTQYF.

This rearrangement joins TRBV5-1 to TRBJ2-7, with D hard to call. Trimming took off 0 bases at V and 4 bases at J, with 23 bases between the two ends. This CDR3 has 18 residues. The germline V gene has CDR1 SGHRS and CDR2 YFSETQ. CDR3 region: CASSLGGTSSDGPYEQYF. In nucleotides, the CDR3 is TGCGCCAGCAGCTTGGGGGGTACCAGCTCCGACGGACCATACGAGCAGTACTTC.

The V and J genes are TRBV6-6 and TRBJ1-5; D not resolved. Germline V gives CDR1 MNHNY, CDR2 SVGAGI (reference sequence). The CDR3 contains 13 residues. The germline V and J ends were trimmed by 4 bases and 5 bases, with 9 bases remaining between them. The DNA of the CDR3 is TGTGCCAGCAGTTGGGAGCTTTATCAGCCCCAGCATTTT. It specifies CASSWELYQPQHF.

The chain is built from TRBV29-1 and TRBJ2-5; D call uncertain. The CDR3 runs 15 residues. Trimming shortened V by 6 bases and J by 0 bases, and 17 bases separated the two germline ends. Germline V gives CDR1 SQVTM, CDR2 ANQGSEA. CDR3 coding DNA: TGCAGCGTCCAATTTGGACGAACCTACCAAGAGACCCAGTACTTC. Amino acids: CSVQFGRTYQETQYF. Together with reference TRBV29-1 and TRBJ2-5, the CDR3 gives the full variable domain: SAVISQKPSRDICQRGTSLTIQCQVDSQVTMMFWYRQQPGQSLTLIATANQGSEATYESGFVIDKFPISRPNLTFSTLTVSNMSPEDSSIYLCSVQFGRTYQETQYFGPGTRLLVL.

The rearrangement joins TRBV5-6 to TRBJ1-2; D is uncertain. The CDR3 length is 13 residues. The germline V gene has CDR1 SGHDT and CDR2 YYEEEE. V lost 2 bases and J 8 bases, leaving 13 bases between the germline ends. CDR3 region: CASSFGVREGYTF. The CDR3 DNA is TGTGCCAGCAGCTTCGGGGTACGAGAAGGCTACACCTTC. Combining the CDR3 with reference TRBV5-6 and TRBJ1-2 gives the whole variable domain DAGVTQSPTHLIKTRGQQVTLRCSPKSGHDTVSWYQQALGQGPQFIFQYYEEEERQRGNFPDRFSGHQFPNYSSELNVNALLLGDSALYLCASSFGVREGYTFGSGTRLTVV.